The 28 T cell receptor beta chains presented below share a single source sample, sequenced in a study of cytomegalovirus exposure and HLA in healthy donors. The PCR contained 60 Vbeta and 13 Jbeta primers. Assay used: immunoSEQ multiplex PCR; TCRdb lists only in-frame clones, some missing. Among some 95,000 clones, over 70% were seen once, and the ten largest hold roughly 7.3%. The sample comprised PBMCs. The source is a man aged 45-65 years in good health and CMV-seropositive.

This sequence joins TRBV2 and TRBJ1-4, with D perhaps TRBD1 (6 bases). V lost 6 bases and J lost 2, with 19 bases in between. The CDR3 is made up of 17 amino acids. Per germline, CDR1 SNHLY and CDR2 FYNNEI. CDR3: CASRRGGTGVTNEKLFF. CDR3 coding DNA: TGTGCCAGCAGACGAGGGGGAACAGGAGTCACTAATGAAAAACTGTTTTTT.

J is TRBJ2-7 and V is TRBV6-1; a weak D match, TRBD1 (6 bases). Germline CDR1 is MNHNS and CDR2 is SASEGT. V lost 3 bases and J 4 bases, leaving 10 bases between the germline ends. The CDR3 sequence is 13 residues long. The CDR3 DNA reads as TGTGCCAGCAGTGACAAACAGGGATACGAGCAGTACTTC. Its translation is CASSDKQGYEQYF.

For the CDR3, the DNA is TGTGCCAGCAGCTGGGGACAGTCTAGCACAGATACGCAGTATTTT. It is translated as CASSWGQSSTDTQYF. The chain combines TRBV11-3 with TRBJ2-3, with TRBD1 matching 7 bases. V dropped 4 bases and J dropped 0; count of bases not matched to a gene: 4. This CDR3 has 15 residues. In germline, CDR1 is SGHNT, CDR2 YENEEA.

The V and J genes are TRBV7-3 and TRBJ2-3; 9 bases map to TRBD2. Germline trimming cut 0 bases from V and 1 base from J; bases unmatched to any gene: 8. CDR3 length: 18 amino acids. CDR1 and CDR2 (germline): SGHTA, FQGTGA. The CDR3 spells CASSLTGGGAMGTDTQYF. The DNA for the CDR3 is TGTGCCAGCAGCTTAACCGGCGGGGGGGCCATGGGCACAGATACGCAGTATTTT.

The chain couples TRBV29-1 to TRBJ2-3; TRBD2 agrees at 8 bases. The CDR3 length is 16 residues. CDR1 SQVTM and CDR2 ANQGSEA come from the germline V gene. V shed 6 bases and J 3 bases; nucleotides not matched to a gene: 14. The CDR3 reads CSVKPYGGGPTDTQYF. DNA of the CDR3: TGCAGCGTCAAGCCTTACGGGGGGGGGCCTACAGATACGCAGTATTTT.

The chain recombines TRBV18 with TRBJ2-5; D is perhaps TRBD2 (5 bases). The CDR3 is 13 residues long. Trimming took off 3 bases at V and 3 bases at J, with 8 bases between the two ends. In germline, CDR1 is KGHSH, CDR2 LQKENI. The CDR3 nucleotides read TGTGCCAGCTCACCCGGGGTAAAAGAGACCCAGTACTTC. The encoded protein is CASSPGVKETQYF.

This chain links TRBV2 with TRBJ2-5; D might be TRBD1 (5 bases). The CDR3 runs 15 residues. Trimming pared 4 bases from V and 5 bases from J, leaving 17 bases between. CDR1 is SNHLY and CDR2 is FYNNEI in the germline V gene. The DNA for the CDR3 is TGTGCCAGCAGTGTTACGGACACCGGCGGTGAGACCCAGTACTTC. Encoded protein: CASSVTDTGGETQYF.

This rearrangement joins TRBV9 to TRBJ1-1, with D hard to call. CDR3 length: 13 residues. The germline V gene encodes CDR1 SGDLS and CDR2 YYNGEE. Trimming cost V 1 base and J 2 bases, with 6 bases left between them. Here the CDR3 DNA reads TGTGCCAGCAGCGTATCACATAACACTGAAGCTTTCTTT. Translated: CASSVSHNTEAFF.

This clone was recorded once. The chain links TRBV7-9 to TRBJ1-1, with 7 bases matching TRBD1. J lost 6 bases, V lost 5 bases, and 3 bases had no gene match. CDR1 is SEHNR, CDR2 FQNEAQ, per germline (reference sequence). The CDR3 length is 12 residues. CDR3 protein: CASSPTGPEAFF. The CDR3, as DNA: TGTGCCAGCAGCCCGACAGGGCCTGAAGCTTTCTTT. The complete variable domain, with remaining parts taken from reference TRBV7-9 and TRBJ1-1, reads DTGVSQNPRHKITKRGQNVTFRCDPISEHNRLYWYRQTLGQGPEFLTYFQNEAQLEKSRLLSDRFSAERPKGSFSTLEIQRTEQGDSAMYLCASSPTGPEAFFGQGTRLTVV.

The V call is TRBV27, the J call TRBJ2-7; tentatively, D is TRBD1 (5 bases). The CDR3 is 13 amino acids. V dropped 6 bases and J dropped 1 base, with 10 bases sitting between them. The germline V gene encodes CDR1 MNHEY and CDR2 SMNVEV (reference sequence). CDR3 DNA sequence: TGTGCCAGCAGCCTTAGGGGTTCCTACGAGCAGTACTTC. Translating it yields CASSLRGSYEQYF.

Notes on this clone: One end of the junction is discordant with germline, which a read error may explain. The rearrangement joins TRBV4-2 to TRBJ1-6, with 11 positions matching TRBD1. Germline CDR1 and CDR2: LGHNA and YNFKEQ. CDR3 length: 16 amino acids. In DNA form, the CDR3 reads TGTGCCAGCAGCCAAGAAGGGGGGACAGGGGGTTCACCCCTCAACTTT. Translation gives CASSQEGGTGGSPLNF.

The rearrangement joins TRBV19 to TRBJ1-1; D is perhaps TRBD1 (6 bases). The CDR3 consists of 13 residues. Germline CDR1 LNHDA, CDR2 SQIVND (reference sequence). Trimming pared 6 bases from V and 2 bases from J, leaving 10 bases between. In DNA, the CDR3 is TGTGCCAGTAGGGAACAGGGAAACACTGAAGCTTTCTTT. Encoded protein: CASREQGNTEAFF.

This chain connects TRBV5-5 to TRBJ2-1, with D possibly TRBD1 on 5 matching bases. Germline-derived CDR1 and CDR2 are SGHKS and YYEKEE (reference sequence). The CDR3 length is 16 residues. The V end was cut by 1 base, the J end by 1 base, with 12 bases between. CDR3 sequence (DNA): TGTGCCAGCAGCTTGCTAGGGGAACGATCCTACAATGAGCAGTTCTTC. Protein product: CASSLLGERSYNEQFF.

This clone was detected a few times. One end of the junction varies from germline; a read error may be responsible. The rearrangement links TRBV30 to TRBJ1-1; D is possibly TRBD1 (5 bases). The CDR3 runs 13 residues. Germline V lookup: CDR1 GTSNPN, CDR2 SVGIG (reference sequence). The CDR3: CAWRGTVHTQAFF. In DNA form, the CDR3 reads TGTGCCTGGCGCGGGACGGTGCACACTCAAGCTTTCTTT.

The chain is built from TRBV28 and TRBJ1-6; 8 nucleotides match TRBD1. CDR1 is MDHEN and CDR2 is SYDVKM in the germline V gene. The CDR3 sequence is 14 residues long. V gave up 6 bases and J gave up 10 bases; unmatched junction bases: 8. CDR3 in DNA: TGTGCCAGCAGCCAGCCGACAGGGGTATCACCCCTCCACTTT. Amino acid sequence: CASSQPTGVSPLHF.

There are a few counts of this clone. The V gene is TRBV7-9, the J gene TRBJ1-1, with D unresolved. Germline CDR1 is SEHNR and CDR2 is FQNEAQ (reference sequence). There are 15 residues in the CDR3. V lost 5 bases and J 4 bases, leaving 17 bases between the germline ends. For the CDR3, the DNA is TGTGCCAGCAGCCCAGACACCCCTCTTAGCACTGAAGCTTTCTTT. This sequence encodes CASSPDTPLSTEAFF.

This chain connects TRBV6-1 to TRBJ1-2, with no clear D. V was trimmed by 4 bases and J by 8 bases, leaving 5 bases between them. CDR3 length equals 10 residues. Germline V gene sequence: CDR1 MNHNS, CDR2 SASEGT. The CDR3 loop is CASSASGYTF. The CDR3 DNA reads as TGTGCCAGCAGTGCAAGCGGCTACACCTTC.

The rearrangement joins TRBV10-3 to TRBJ2-3; 8 positions match TRBD2. Losses at the gene ends were 6 bases for V and 0 bases for J; bases not matched to a gene: 5. Germline V lookup: CDR1 ENHRY, CDR2 SYGVKD. The CDR3 has 15 amino acids. The CDR3 bases are TGTGCCATCAGGGCGGGGGGTCAGAGCACAGATACGCAGTATTTT. As protein: CAIRAGGQSTDTQYF.

J is TRBJ1-2 and V is TRBV7-6; D unresolved. This CDR3 is built from 16 residues. V gave up 0 bases and J gave up 4 bases, with 15 bases separating them. CDR1 is SGHVS and CDR2 is FNYEAQ in the germline V gene. The CDR3 reads CASSLAGGQASYGYTF. CDR3 coding DNA: TGTGCCAGCAGCTTAGCGGGAGGGCAGGCCTCCTATGGCTACACCTTC.

CDR3 coding DNA: TGTGCCAGCAGTTCCCCAACGACTCCTTCCTACGAGCAGTACTTC. This gives the protein CASSSPTTPSYEQYF. V usage is TRBV28 and J usage is TRBJ2-7; D gene unclear. This CDR3 is built from 15 residues. From germline, CDR1 is MDHEN and CDR2 SYDVKM. Trimming left V 4 bases short and J 1 base short, with 14 bases between.

This clone was observed once. The chain recombines TRBV19 with TRBJ2-4; the D gene is possibly TRBD1 (5 bases). The germline V gene has CDR1 LNHDA and CDR2 SQIVND (reference sequence). This CDR3 comprises 17 residues. Trimming stripped 2 bases from V and 0 bases from J, with 14 bases between. The CDR3 DNA is TGTGCCAGTAGTATACTAGGCGGACATAGAGCCAAAAACATTCAGTACTTC. It is translated as CASSILGGHRAKNIQYF.

This rearrangement joins TRBV6-1 to TRBJ1-5; maybe TRBD1 (6 bases). Germline loops: CDR1 MNHNS, CDR2 SASEGT. The length of the CDR3 is 15 residues. Between the trimmed V and J ends, which lost 5 bases and 0 bases, there was a span of 11 bases. CDR3 DNA: TGTGCCAGCAGTCCTACAGGGTATAGCAATCAGCCCCAGCATTTT. Protein sequence: CASSPTGYSNQPQHF.

The chain employs TRBV6-4 and TRBJ2-1; TRBD2 aligns across 11 bases. The ends lost 8 bases at V and 10 bases at J; junction bases unmatched: 7. The CDR3 is made up of 13 amino acids. The germline gives CDR1 MRHNA, CDR2 SNTAGT. The CDR3 nucleotides are TGTGCCAGCCGCAAGACTAGCGGGGCAGAGCAGTTCTTC. It translates to CASRKTSGAEQFF.

In its sample, this clone was seen a few times. The chain couples TRBV4-3 to TRBJ1-3; 7 bases line up with TRBD1. CDR1 and CDR2 from the germline V gene are LGHNA and YSLEER. This CDR3 comprises 16 residues. V dropped 1 base and J dropped 7; count of bases not matched to a gene: 10. In DNA form, the CDR3 reads TGCGCCAGCAGCCAAGGACAAGCAGGGGGAGGTAACACCATATATTTT. This translates into CASSQGQAGGGNTIYF.

This chain joins TRBV19 and TRBJ1-1; D possibly corresponds to TRBD1 (6 bases). V was shortened by 3 bases and J by 11 bases, with 16 bases between the two germline ends. The germline gives CDR1 LNHDA, CDR2 SQIVND (reference sequence). This CDR3 has 13 amino acids. Here the CDR3 DNA reads TGTGCCAGTAGTATTAGTTTGGGACAATCGGCTTTCTTT. It specifies CASSISLGQSAFF.

The chain combines TRBV4-1 with TRBJ2-5; 12 nucleotides match TRBD2. The CDR3 loop spans 15 amino acids. The V gene's germline CDR1 is MGHRA and CDR2 YSYEKL. With 4 bases clipped from V and 5 bases from J, the junction kept 5 bases outside the gene matches. CDR3 residues: CASSPGLAGLETQYF. CDR3 coding DNA: TGCGCCAGCAGCCCAGGACTAGCGGGGTTGGAGACCCAGTACTTC.

The rearrangement links TRBV9 to TRBJ1-1; no reliable D call. The CDR3 totals 14 residues. V lost 4 bases to trimming and J lost 11 bases, with 21 bases between them. Germline V gives CDR1 SGDLS, CDR2 YYNGEE. DNA of the CDR3: TGTGCCAGCAGCCCGTACCTTCGAGGAGGAGGCGCTTTCTTT. This codes for CASSPYLRGGGAFF. Full variable domain (outside the CDR3, taken from reference TRBV9 and TRBJ1-1): DSGVTQTPKHLITATGQRVTLRCSPRSGDLSVYWYQQSLDQGLQFLIQYYNGEERAKGNILERFSAQQFPDLHSELNLSSLELGDSALYFCASSPYLRGGGAFFGQGTRLTVV.

CDR3 sequence: CASSYSTPGTGNTIYF. CDR3 nucleotide sequence: TGTGCCAGCAGTTACTCAACACCGGGGACTGGAAACACCATATATTTT. The rearrangement links TRBV6-5 to TRBJ1-3, with no clear D. The germline CDR1 and CDR2 sequences are MNHEY and SVGAGI. CDR3 size: 16 residues. The ends were cut back, 0 bases at V and 2 bases at J, with 11 bases in the middle.